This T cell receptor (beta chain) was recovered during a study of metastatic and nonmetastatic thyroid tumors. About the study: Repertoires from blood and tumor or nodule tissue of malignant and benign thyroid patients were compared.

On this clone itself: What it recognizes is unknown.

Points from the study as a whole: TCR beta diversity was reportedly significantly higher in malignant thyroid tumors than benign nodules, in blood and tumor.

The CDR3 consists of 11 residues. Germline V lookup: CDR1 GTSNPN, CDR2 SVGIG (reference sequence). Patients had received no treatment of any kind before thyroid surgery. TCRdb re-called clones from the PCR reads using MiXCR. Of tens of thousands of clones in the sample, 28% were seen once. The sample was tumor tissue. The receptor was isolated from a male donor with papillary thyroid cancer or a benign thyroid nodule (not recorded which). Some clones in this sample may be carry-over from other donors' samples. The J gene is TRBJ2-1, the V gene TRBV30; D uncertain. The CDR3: CAVSSYNEQFF. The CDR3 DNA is TGTGCGGTCAGTTCCTACAATGAGCAGTTCTTC. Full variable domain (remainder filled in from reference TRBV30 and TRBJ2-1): SQTIHQWPATLVQPVGSPLSLECTVEGTSNPNLYWYRQAAGRGLQLLFYSVGIGQISSEVPQNLSASRPQDRQFILSSKKLLLSDSGFYLCAVSSYNEQFFGPGTRLTVL.